This T cell receptor (beta chain) was profiled in a study of radiotherapy plus CTLA-4 blockade in lung cancer (dated by TCRdb to 2016 to 2019). With respect to the entire study: Among the enrolled patients, roughly 19% had an objective response, and around 31% reached disease control.

The germline V gene (reference sequence) provides CDR1 MNHEY and CDR2 SMNVEV. V is shortened by 4 bases, J by 7 bases, and the region joining them spans 7 bases. The CDR3 holds 11 amino acids from the cysteine to the phenylalanine. Of the read, only the CDR3 DNA is kept; its 33 bases are in frame from base 1. In this study, focal radiation therapy paired with CTLA-4 blockade (ipilimumab) was tested in patients who had chemo-refractory metastatic non-small-cell lung cancer. Results and caveats for the whole study, not just this receptor: After treatment with radiotherapy and ipilimumab, TCR clones that originated in tumors expanded in peripheral blood. The strongest predictors of response were reported to be early dynamic shifts in blood T cell clones along with a rise in serum interferon-beta following radiation.

Notes on this clone: What antigen it recognizes has not been identified. Nothing much larger sits one base from this clone, and base qualities are not available.

Receptor amplification or capture employed the immunoSEQ multiplex PCR assay. TCRdb took over this immuneACCESS table, retaining in-frame rearrangements with V and J assigned. Such tables are incomplete; in checked studies, under half of the missing clones stem from an unresolved V gene, and the remainder is unexplained. This sample has approximately 90,000 clones in its table, and roughly 85% of those were observed once. The ten largest clones capture around 0.8% of the sample. This TCR derives from a human donor with non-small cell lung cancer who had stable disease on radiotherapy plus ipilimumab. The chain is made from TRBV27 and TRBJ2-5, with the D gene tentatively TRBD1 or TRBD2, based on 5 matching bases in each. Sequences were derived from peripheral blood, sampled from a patient treated with radiotherapy plus ipilimumab. The CDR3 in this case is CASSSRGTQYF. The DNA sequence follows: TGTGCCAGCAGTTCGAGGGGGACCCAGTACTTC.